The table lists the clone carrying this T cell receptor beta chain with a count of one. Its antigen is currently unknown. This PCR relied on a set of 60 Vbeta primers and 13 Jbeta primers. Data came from immunoSEQ multiplex PCR; TCRdb stores just in-frame clones and leaves some out. The sample contains under 90,000 clones, approximately 90% of which appear only once. This sample stems from a study of cytomegalovirus exposure and HLA in healthy donors. Study-wide results and limits: It was approximately 150 TCR beta chains that were listed as cytomegalovirus-associated.

The V and J ends lost 0 bases and 4 bases, in that order; junction bases with no gene match: 2. The CDR3 has 15 residues. Germline CDR1 SGHRS, CDR2 YFSETQ. Sample: PBMCs. The chain uses TRBV5-1 and TRBJ2-1; TRBD1 agrees at 9 bases. The sequence was obtained from a young man in good health and CMV-seronegative. CDR3: CASSLGDRAYNEQFF. The CDR3 nucleotides are TGCGCCAGCAGCTTGGGGGACAGGGCGTACAATGAGCAGTTCTTC.